Presented here are 23 T cell receptor beta chains from one specimen sequenced in a study of cytomegalovirus exposure and HLA in healthy donors. Primers: 60 Vbeta forward and 13 Jbeta reverse. Data came from immunoSEQ multiplex PCR; TCRdb stores just in-frame clones and leaves some out. Here the sample spans around 100,000 clones, approximately 66% being singletons. Sequences were obtained from PBMCs. These receptors came from a woman between 45 and 60 years old in good health and CMV-seronegative.

This chain links TRBV4-2 with TRBJ1-2; the match to TRBD1 covers 9 bases. The germline V gene has CDR1 LGHNA and CDR2 YNFKEQ. The length of the CDR3 is 13 residues. V dropped 1 base and J dropped 9; count of bases not matched to a gene: 3. This CDR3 reads CASSQGDRASYTF. DNA for the CDR3: TGTGCCAGCAGCCAAGGGGACAGGGCTAGCTACACCTTC.

This clone was seen only once. This chain connects TRBV5-6 to TRBJ1-4; no reliable D call. CDR1 and CDR2 (germline): SGHDT, YYEEEE. This CDR3 comprises 15 residues. The ends were cut back, 0 bases at V and 8 bases at J, with 14 bases in the middle. The DNA of the CDR3 is TGTGCCAGCAGCTTGGCTTCGGCAGGAGGAGAAAAACTGTTTTTT. Residues: CASSLASAGGEKLFF.

The rearrangement uses TRBV5-8 and TRBJ2-5, with 15 nucleotides matching TRBD2. CDR1 and CDR2 (germline): SGHTS, YDEGEE. Trimming took 4 bases from V and 5 from J; bases not matched to a gene: 6. The CDR3 contains 16 residues. This CDR3 is CASSGGLAGGFETQYF. CDR3 sequence (DNA): TGTGCCAGCAGCGGGGGACTAGCGGGAGGTTTTGAGACCCAGTACTTC.

The gene calls are TRBV5-5 and TRBJ2-7; 9 nucleotides line up with TRBD2. Trimming took 0 bases from V and 0 from J; bases not matched to a gene: 4. CDR1 and CDR2 (germline): SGHKS, YYEKEE (reference sequence). The CDR3 has 16 amino acids. CDR3 DNA: TGTGCCAGCAGCTTGGGGCTAGCGGGGTTCTCCTACGAGCAGTACTTC. The encoded protein is CASSLGLAGFSYEQYF.

The chain recombines TRBV7-9 with TRBJ2-1, with D unclear. The V and J ends lost 0 bases and 7 bases respectively, with 13 bases between them. CDR3 length: 15 residues. The germline V gene has CDR1 SEHNR and CDR2 FQNEAQ (reference sequence). CDR3 residues: CASSLAGTLRNEQFF. CDR3 in DNA: TGTGCCAGCAGCTTAGCCGGTACCCTCAGGAATGAGCAGTTCTTC.

The V gene is TRBV11-2, the J gene TRBJ1-4, with D possibly being TRBD1 (6 bases). This CDR3 comprises 15 residues. Germline lookup yields CDR1 SGHAT and CDR2 FQNNGV. The V end lost 3 bases, the J end lost 8 bases, and 16 bases lay between the germline ends. The CDR3 DNA follows: TGTGCCAGCAGCTTTTCGGGGGGCGGTCACGAAAAACTGTTTTTT. Its protein is CASSFSGGGHEKLFF.

This clone came up once. This rearrangement joins TRBV5-4 to TRBJ1-6, with D unclear. Germline CDR1 and CDR2: SGHNT and YYREEE (reference sequence). V lost 2 bases, J lost 6 bases, and 12 bases lay in between. The CDR3 consists of 15 residues. CDR3 amino acids: CASSFPGSSNSPLHF. The CDR3 region has the DNA TGTGCCAGCAGCTTCCCCGGGAGCTCTAATTCACCCCTCCACTTT.

V and J are TRBV4-1 and TRBJ2-1; perhaps TRBD2 as D (7 bases). The CDR3 has 17 amino acids. Germline loops: CDR1 MGHRA, CDR2 YSYEKL. The V and J ends lost 5 bases and 4 bases respectively, with 21 bases between them. The CDR3 DNA is TGCGCCAGCAGCAAAGGGGGTGAGCGGGACCAATACAATGAGCAGTTCTTC. It yields the protein CASSKGGERDQYNEQFF.

The chain couples TRBV30 to TRBJ1-4; tentatively, D is TRBD1 (5 bases). This CDR3 has 15 residues. Germline V lookup: CDR1 GTSNPN, CDR2 SVGIG (reference sequence). Trimming removed 0 bases from V and 7 bases from J, with 15 bases in between. CDR3 bases: TGTGCCTGGAGTGTACTATGGGCCCAGGGTGAAAAACTGTTTTTT. Protein: CAWSVLWAQGEKLFF.

This clone came up a few times. The chain links TRBV11-2 to TRBJ2-7; 8 nucleotides line up with TRBD1. Germline assignment: CDR1 SGHAT and CDR2 FQNNGV. The V and J ends lost 5 bases and 6 bases, in that order; junction bases with no gene match: 15. The CDR3 is made up of 16 amino acids. The CDR3 DNA reads as TGTGCCAGCAGCCTCTTGACAGGGGCACTCCTATCCGAGCAGTACTTC. Residues: CASSLLTGALLSEQYF. Full variable domain (rest looked up from reference TRBV11-2 and TRBJ2-7): EAGVAQSPRYKIIEKRQSVAFWCNPISGHATLYWYQQILGQGPKLLIQFQNNGVVDDSQLPKDRFSAERLKGVDSTLKIQPAKLEDSAVYLCASSLLTGALLSEQYFGPGTRLTVT.

The chain joins TRBV5-1 to TRBJ2-5; D possibly corresponds to TRBD1 (6 bases). Germline V gives CDR1 SGHRS, CDR2 YFSETQ. The germline V and J ends were trimmed by 4 bases and 2 bases, with 12 bases remaining between them. The CDR3 totals 14 residues. The CDR3: CASSLYRDQETQYF. DNA for the CDR3: TGCGCCAGCAGCCTCTACAGGGATCAAGAGACCCAGTACTTC. Filled out from reference TRBV5-1 and TRBJ2-5, the complete variable domain reads KAGVTQTPRYLIKTRGQQVTLSCSPISGHRSVSWYQQTPGQGLQFLFEYFSETQRNKGNFPGRFSGRQFSNSRSEMNVSTLELGDSALYLCASSLYRDQETQYFGPGTRLLVL.

The rearrangement joins TRBV4-3 to TRBJ2-7; 10 bases line up with TRBD2. The CDR3 totals 19 residues. Germline CDR1 and CDR2: LGHNA and YSLEER. Losses at the gene ends were 2 bases for V and 3 bases for J; bases not matched to a gene: 16. The CDR3: CASSQLYGLAGEVGYEQYF. CDR3 sequence (DNA): TGCGCCAGCAGCCAATTATATGGGCTAGCGGGAGAGGTCGGCTACGAGCAGTACTTC.

Regarding this clone: Other DNA sequences from this sample encode an identical CDR3 as well. The chain joins TRBV7-9 to TRBJ2-7; D is ambiguous. Trimming took 4 bases from V and 3 from J, leaving 4 bases between them. CDR1 and CDR2 (germline): SEHNR, FQNEAQ (reference sequence). CDR3 length: 11 amino acids. The CDR3 protein is CASSSNYEQYF. CDR3 DNA sequence: TGTGCCAGCAGCTCAAACTACGAGCAGTACTTC.

Regarding this clone: Sequence at one end of the junction differs from germline and may be a read error. V usage is TRBV29-1 and J usage is TRBJ2-5, with 10 bases lining up with TRBD1. The length of the CDR3 is 11 residues. The germline V gene encodes CDR1 SQVTM and CDR2 ANQGSEA. The DNA of the CDR3 is TGCAGCGTTGAAGATCGGGACAGGGGCGACTTC. Its protein product is CSVEDRDRGDF.

The chain combines TRBV7-2 with TRBJ2-5; D is ambiguous. V was shortened by 5 bases and J by 5 bases, with 6 bases between the two germline ends. The germline V gene has CDR1 SGHTA and CDR2 FQGNSA. The CDR3 is 11 amino acids. Written as DNA, the CDR3 is TGTGCCAGCAGCCCCCATGAGACCCAGTACTTC. This encodes CASSPHETQYF.

The chain uses TRBV19 and TRBJ1-2, with D maybe TRBD1 (5 bases). The length of the CDR3 is 14 residues. Germline V CDR1 and CDR2: LNHDA, SQIVND (reference sequence). V dropped 3 bases and J dropped 5 bases, with 13 bases sitting between them. CDR3 in amino acids: CASSMARGPYGYTF. Here the CDR3 DNA reads TGTGCCAGTAGTATGGCTAGGGGTCCTTATGGCTACACCTTC.

This clone was detected once. The chain is built from TRBV7-9 and TRBJ1-4, with 8 bases matching TRBD1. After removal of 4 bases from V and 4 bases from J, the junction contained 5 bases not matched to a gene. Germline CDR1 and CDR2: SEHNR and FQNEAQ (reference sequence). The CDR3 has 15 amino acids. In nucleotides, the CDR3 is TGTGCCAGCAGCTCCCCGGGACAGGTTAATGAAAAACTGTTTTTT. This sequence encodes CASSSPGQVNEKLFF. The full variable domain, with the rest looked up from reference TRBV7-9 and TRBJ1-4, is DTGVSQNPRHKITKRGQNVTFRCDPISEHNRLYWYRQTLGQGPEFLTYFQNEAQLEKSRLLSDRFSAERPKGSFSTLEIQRTEQGDSAMYLCASSSPGQVNEKLFFGSGTQLSVL.

This sequence joins TRBV5-1 and TRBJ2-1; D might be TRBD1 (5 bases). The CDR3 contains 16 residues. V was trimmed by 1 base and J by 5 bases, leaving 16 bases between them. The germline V gene encodes CDR1 SGHRS and CDR2 YFSETQ. The CDR3 here is CASSLSPQGDNNEQFF. Here the CDR3 DNA reads TGCGCCAGCAGCTTGTCCCCCCAGGGTGATAACAATGAGCAGTTCTTC.

The chain has TRBV27 and TRBJ2-1; D possibly corresponds to TRBD1 (6 bases). With 0 bases removed from V and 10 bases from J, the gap between germline ends came to 7 bases. The CDR3 contains 12 residues. CDR1 MNHEY and CDR2 SMNVEV come from the germline V gene (reference sequence). CDR3 protein: CASSLSQGEQFF. The CDR3 nucleotides are TGTGCCAGCAGTTTATCTCAGGGGGAGCAGTTCTTC.

The CDR3 is CASSKTSGIADTQYF. CDR3 in DNA: TGCGCCAGCAGCAAAACTAGCGGGATCGCAGATACGCAGTATTTT. The V and J genes are TRBV5-1 and TRBJ2-3; 10 bases match TRBD2. This CDR3 is 15 amino acids long. Per the germline V gene, CDR1 is SGHRS and CDR2 is YFSETQ. V lost 4 bases, J lost 4 bases, and 6 bases stayed unmatched.

The rearrangement uses TRBV27 and TRBJ1-5, with a weak D call TRBD1 (6 bases). V gave up 4 bases and J gave up 7 bases, with 17 bases separating them. Germline V CDR1 and CDR2: MNHEY, SMNVEV (reference sequence). CDR3 length equals 15 residues. The CDR3 nucleotides read TGTGCCAGCAGTTGGAATGGGGGCTTGGGGCAGCCCCAGCATTTT. It yields the protein CASSWNGGLGQPQHF.

This clone came up once. CDR3 protein: CASNGGETQYF. CDR3 nucleotide sequence: TGTGCCAGCAATGGAGGAGAGACCCAGTACTTC. V is TRBV2 and J is TRBJ2-5, with a possible D match to TRBD2 (5 bases). Trimming pared 7 bases from V and 4 bases from J, leaving 7 bases between. The CDR3 spans 11 residues. Germline CDR1 reads SNHLY; CDR2 reads FYNNEI.

The chain employs TRBV6-5 and TRBJ2-7; D gene unclear. Trimming shortened V by 0 bases and J by 6 bases, and 18 bases separated the two germline ends. Germline-derived CDR1 and CDR2 are MNHEY and SVGAGI. There are 16 residues in the CDR3. The CDR3 reads CASSYSAAAPPTEQYF. CDR3 sequence (DNA): TGTGCCAGCAGTTACTCTGCGGCCGCACCACCCACCGAGCAGTACTTC.